The rows below give T cell receptor beta chains drawn from one sample of a study of type 1 and type 2 diabetes patients. TCRdb itself ran the multiplex PCR reads through MiXCR, one entry per CDR3 protein. The table records about 270,000 distinct CDR3 sequences, roughly 48% of them present only once. Sample: peripheral blood mononuclear cells (PBMCs). The receptors stem from a man between 18 and 29 years old with type 2 diabetes. Each CDR3 is given with its conserved first and last residue. A D gene is named only where the DNA matches it firmly. Size values are once, few and many counts, or a class for expanded clones, and some rows have none.

cdr3_length | j_call | d_call | clone_size | v_call | cdr3_nt | cdr3_aa
11 | TRBJ2-7 | - | few | TRBV28 | TGTGCCAGCACCATGGGGGGCGAGCAGTACTTC | CASTMGGEQYF
14 | TRBJ1-1 | - | many | TRBV10-1 | TGCGCCAGCAGTGAGTCAAGGGGCGACACTGAAGCTTTCTTT | CASSESRGDTEAFF
12 | TRBJ2-5 | - | - | TRBV20-1 | TGCAGTGCTAGAGGCATTAAAGAGACCCGGTACTTC | CSARGIKETRYF
13 | TRBJ2-7 | - | - | TRBV3-1 | TGTGCCAGCAGCCATGAGCAGTTCTACGAGCAGTACTTC | CASSHEQFYEQYF
16 | TRBJ1-6 | - | - | TRBV20-1 | TGCAGTGCTGGGGACTCGACAGGTTGGGGGAGTTCACCCCTCCACTTT | CSAGDSTGWGSSPLHF
15 | TRBJ2-7 | TRBD2 | - | TRBV19 | TGTGCCAGTAGATCTGGGGCGGGGGTGGAGGACGAGCAGTACTTC | CASRSGAGVEDEQYF
16 | TRBJ2-3 | - | - | TRBV19 | TGTGCCAGTAGTTCTCCCGGGCCACCCACCCCAGATACGCAGTATTTT | CASSSPGPPTPDTQYF
12 | TRBJ2-7 | - | few | TRBV14 | TGTGCCAGCAGCCACACGACCTACGAGCAGTACTTC | CASSHTTYEQYF
15 | TRBJ2-1 | - | many | TRBV10-3 | TGTGCCATCAGTGCTTTATGGGGTGGGGAGAATGAGCAGTTCTTC | CAISALWGGENEQFF
15 | TRBJ1-1 | - | once | TRBV19 | TGTGCCAGTAGTATAGTAGGGAGGTCGAACACTGAAGCTTTCTTT | CASSIVGRSNTEAFF
15 | TRBJ2-3 | - | few | TRBV27 | TGTGCCAGCAGTTTCGGACTAACTAGCACAGATACGCAGTATTTT | CASSFGLTSTDTQYF
15 | TRBJ2-7 | - | - | TRBV19 | TGTGCCAGTAGTATAGCAGGCGCGGGCGCCTACGAGCAGTACTTC | CASSIAGAGAYEQYF
14 | TRBJ2-1 | TRBD1 | few | TRBV11-2 | TGTGCCAGCAGCCCACGGACAGGGTTCAATGAGCAGTTCTTC | CASSPRTGFNEQFF
15 | TRBJ2-7 | - | - | TRBV4-1 | TGCGCCAGCAGCTACACTACGGACGTACCCTACGAGCAGTACTTC | CASSYTTDVPYEQYF
14 | TRBJ2-5 | - | - | TRBV6-5 | TGTGCCAGCAGTTACTCCGGGCAGCTAGAGACCCAGTACTTC | CASSYSGQLETQYF
18 | TRBJ2-7 | - | - | TRBV28 | TGTGCCAGCAGCCCTACCCCATCTGGGACGAGTGGGGGTTACGAGCAGTACTTC | CASSPTPSGTSGGYEQYF
12 | TRBJ2-7 | - | - | TRBV11-2 | TGTGCCAGCAGCTTCCAGTACGGCGAGCAGTACTTC | CASSFQYGEQYF
14 | TRBJ1-1 | - | - | TRBV7-2 | TGTGCCAGCAGCTTAAGCGGGGGGGCTGCTGAAGCTTTCTTT | CASSLSGGAAEAFF
14 | TRBJ2-7 | - | - | TRBV7-2 | TGTGCCAGCAGCTTGCGCAGGGACTTCTACGAGCAGTACTTC | CASSLRRDFYEQYF
16 | TRBJ1-2 | - | - | TRBV6-2/TRBV6-3 | TGTGCCAGCAGTGACGTTGGAGGGGATCCGAACTATGGCTACACCTTC | CASSDVGGDPNYGYTF
16 | TRBJ2-7 | - | few | TRBV20-1 | TGCAGTGCTAGAGATGTTAGTGGGGGGCCCCCCTACGAGCAGTACTTC | CSARDVSGGPPYEQYF
16 | TRBJ2-2 | TRBD2 | - | TRBV20-1 | TGCAGTGCTAGAGATCTCGTGCGGGAGTTGTCCGGGGAGCTGTTTTTT | CSARDLVRELSGELFF
16 | TRBJ2-5 | TRBD2 | - | TRBV13 | TGTGCCAGCCGCCCCGGGACTAGCGAGGGCTGGGAGACCCAGTACTTC | CASRPGTSEGWETQYF
13 | TRBJ1-5 | - | - | TRBV20-1 | TGCAGTGCCGAACGAGATGGAAATCAGCCCCAGCATTTT | CSAERDGNQPQHF
17 | TRBJ2-1 | - | - | TRBV20-1 | TGCAGTGCTAGTGGTGGCAGGGCTTGGGATGGGCATTACGAGCAGTTCTTC | CSASGGRAWDGHYEQFF
13 | TRBJ1-2 | - | - | TRBV6-5 | TGTGCCAGCAGACTACAGGGCATCAGTGGCTACACCTTC | CASRLQGISGYTF
13 | TRBJ2-7 | - | many | TRBV14 | TGTGCCAGCAGCCTTCAAGGACTGTCCGAGCAGTACTTC | CASSLQGLSEQYF
16 | TRBJ1-6 | - | few | TRBV27 | TGTGCCAGCAGTTTAACAGGGATGAACTATAATTCACCCCTCCACTTT | CASSLTGMNYNSPLHF
16 | TRBJ2-1 | TRBD2 | - | TRBV7-3 | TGTGCTAGCAGCTTAGCGCTAGCGGGGGTCGGTAATGAGCAGTTCTTC | CASSLALAGVGNEQFF
15 | TRBJ2-7 | - | few | TRBV28 | TGTGCCAGCAGCCCCGTGCCGGGATCTACCTACGAGCAGTACTTC | CASSPVPGSTYEQYF
15 | TRBJ2-7 | TRBD1 | - | TRBV6-5 | TGTGCCAGCAGTTACGGGGGACAGGGGTTATACGAGCAGTACTTC | CASSYGGQGLYEQYF
14 | TRBJ1-4 | TRBD1 | - | TRBV6-1 | TGTGCCAGCAGGCCAGGGGGCACTAATGAAAAACTGTTTTTT | CASRPGGTNEKLFF
16 | TRBJ2-7 | TRBD1 | - | TRBV12-3/TRBV12-4 | TGTGCCAGCTCAGCCACAATTACCGGGACAGCCTACGAGCAGTACTTC | CASSATITGTAYEQYF
14 | TRBJ2-1 | - | - | TRBV5-5 | TGTGCCAGCAGCTTGACGAGCTCCTACAATGAGCAGTTCTTC | CASSLTSSYNEQFF
17 | TRBJ2-3 | - | - | TRBV2 | TGTGCCAGCAGCCCTCGACGGACGGGACGAACGACAGATACGCAGTATTTT | CASSPRRTGRTTDTQYF
12 | TRBJ2-7 | TRBD1 | few | TRBV10-2 | TGCGCCAGCGGGACAGGGGGCAGCGAGCAGTACTTC | CASGTGGSEQYF
14 | TRBJ2-5 | - | - | TRBV28 | TGTGCCAGCAGTCCCCGACTAGGATTGGAGACCCAGTACTTC | CASSPRLGLETQYF
15 | TRBJ2-5 | - | few | TRBV9 | TGTGCCAGCAGCACTAGGGCCACGCGAAAAGAGACCCAGTACTTC | CASSTRATRKETQYF
15 | TRBJ2-7 | - | - | TRBV5-8 | TGTGCCAGCAGATCCGTCGGGGGCACTGGAGGCGAGCAGTACTTC | CASRSVGGTGGEQYF
13 | TRBJ2-7 | - | few | TRBV28 | TGTGCCAGCAGTTTTGTAGGGGCCCACGAGCAGTACTTC | CASSFVGAHEQYF
15 | TRBJ2-2 | - | - | TRBV7-3 | TGTGCCAGCAGCTCACTGACGACGAACACCGGGGAGCTGTTTTTT | CASSSLTTNTGELFF
13 | TRBJ1-2 | - | - | TRBV20-1 | TGCAGTGCGGGGCCCGGCGAGTCCCATGGCTACACCTTC | CSAGPGESHGYTF
11 | TRBJ1-1 | - | - | TRBV10-3 | TGTGCCATCAGTGTGGGGGTGGAAGCTTTCTTT | CAISVGVEAFF
13 | TRBJ1-1 | - | - | TRBV30 | TGTGCCTGGAGGGCGGGCGCGCTCACTGAAGCTTTCTTT | CAWRAGALTEAFF
16 | TRBJ2-7 | TRBD2 | - | TRBV20-1 | TGCAGTGCTAGGCCCCGGGGACTAGGGAACTCCTACGAGCAGTACTTC | CSARPRGLGNSYEQYF
14 | TRBJ1-6 | - | many | TRBV7-2 | TGTGCCAGCAGTTTAGACCGAGCGAGGTCACCCCTCCACTTT | CASSLDRARSPLHF
13 | TRBJ2-5 | - | - | TRBV12-3/TRBV12-4 | TGTGCCAGCAGTCCCCAAGCTCAAGAGACCCAGTACTTC | CASSPQAQETQYF
15 | TRBJ2-6 | - | many | TRBV25-1 | TGTGCCAGCAGTTCAGGTCTCTCTGGGGCCAACGTCCTGACTTTC | CASSSGLSGANVLTF
13 | TRBJ2-1 | - | few | TRBV29-1 | TGCAGCGTTGAAGGGGGGACCTACCATGAGCAGTTCTTC | CSVEGGTYHEQFF